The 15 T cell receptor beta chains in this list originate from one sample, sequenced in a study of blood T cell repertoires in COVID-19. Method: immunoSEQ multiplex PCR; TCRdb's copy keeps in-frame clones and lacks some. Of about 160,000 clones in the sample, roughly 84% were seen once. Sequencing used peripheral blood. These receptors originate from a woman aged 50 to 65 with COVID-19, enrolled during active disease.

The CDR3 DNA reads as TGTGCCAGCAGCTTGGGACTAGCGGGGGCCAAAGGGGGTGAGCAGTTCTTC. It specifies CASSLGLAGAKGGEQFF. The genes are TRBV5-4 and TRBJ2-1; 12 nucleotides line up with TRBD2. V was clipped by 0 bases and J by 9 bases; unmatched bases: 10. Germline lookup yields CDR1 SGHNT and CDR2 YYREEE (reference sequence). This CDR3 has 17 residues. The variable domain in full, completed from reference TRBV5-4 and TRBJ2-1, reads ETGVTQSPTHLIKTRGQQVTLRCSSQSGHNTVSWYQQALGQGPQFIFQYYREEENGRGNFPPRFSGLQFPNYSSELNVNALELDDSALYLCASSLGLAGAKGGEQFFGPGTRLTVL.

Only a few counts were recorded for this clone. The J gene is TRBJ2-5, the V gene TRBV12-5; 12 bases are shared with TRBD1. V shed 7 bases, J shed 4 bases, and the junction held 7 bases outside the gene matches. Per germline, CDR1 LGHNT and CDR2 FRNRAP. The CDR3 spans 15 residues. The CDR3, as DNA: TGTGCTAGTGCCCCGGGACAGGGGGCGGGAGAGACCCAGTACTTC. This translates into CASAPGQGAGETQYF. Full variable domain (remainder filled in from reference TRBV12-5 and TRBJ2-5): DARVTQTPRHKVTEMGQEVTMRCQPILGHNTVFWYRQTMMQGLELLAYFRNRAPLDDSGMPKDRFSAEMPDATLATLKIQPSEPRDSAVYFCASAPGQGAGETQYFGPGTRLLVL.

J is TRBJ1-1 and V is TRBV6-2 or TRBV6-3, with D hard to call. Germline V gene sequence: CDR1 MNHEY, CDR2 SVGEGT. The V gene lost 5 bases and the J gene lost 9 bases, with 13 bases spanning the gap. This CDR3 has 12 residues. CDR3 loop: CASSAPGSKAFF. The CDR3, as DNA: TGTGCCAGCAGTGCCCCGGGATCAAAAGCTTTCTTT.

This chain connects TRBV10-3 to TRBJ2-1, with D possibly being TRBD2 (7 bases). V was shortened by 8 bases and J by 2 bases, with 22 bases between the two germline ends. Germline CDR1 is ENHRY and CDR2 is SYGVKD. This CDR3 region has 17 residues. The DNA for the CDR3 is TGTGCCATCTCCCCGGGGGGTACGGGGGCCGCCTACAATGAGCAGTTCTTC. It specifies CAISPGGTGAAYNEQFF.

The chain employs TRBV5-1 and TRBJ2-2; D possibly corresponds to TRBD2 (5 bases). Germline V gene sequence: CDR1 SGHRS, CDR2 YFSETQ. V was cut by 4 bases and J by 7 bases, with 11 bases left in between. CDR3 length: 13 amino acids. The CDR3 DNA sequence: TGCGCCAGCAGCGAGCGGACGATCGGGGAGCTGTTTTTT. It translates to CASSERTIGELFF.

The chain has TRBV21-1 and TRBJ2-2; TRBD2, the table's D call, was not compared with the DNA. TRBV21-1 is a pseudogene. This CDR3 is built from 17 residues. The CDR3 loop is CASSSGAGGKSTGELFF. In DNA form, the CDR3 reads TGTGCCAGCAGCTCAGGGGCGGGGGGCAAAAGCACCGGGGAGCTGTTTTTT.

The CDR3 spells CSVPWNTEAFF. The CDR3 bases are TGCAGTGTCCCGTGGAACACTGAAGCTTTCTTT. The chain carries TRBV20-1 and TRBJ1-1, with D unclear. Trimming left V 7 bases short and J 1 base short, with 7 bases between. CDR3 length equals 11 residues. Germline CDR1 reads DFQATT; CDR2 reads SNEGSKA (reference sequence).

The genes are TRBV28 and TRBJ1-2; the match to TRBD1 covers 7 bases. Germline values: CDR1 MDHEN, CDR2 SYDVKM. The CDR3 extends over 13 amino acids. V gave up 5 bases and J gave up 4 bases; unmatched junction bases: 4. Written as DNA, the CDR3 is TGTGCCAGCAGTCCACAGGGGTTCTATGGCTACACCTTC. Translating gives CASSPQGFYGYTF.

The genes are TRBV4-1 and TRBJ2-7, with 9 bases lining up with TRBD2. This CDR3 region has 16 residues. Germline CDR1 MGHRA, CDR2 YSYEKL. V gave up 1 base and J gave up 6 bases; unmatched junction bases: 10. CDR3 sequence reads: CASSQGIPGLASEQYF. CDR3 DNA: TGCGCCAGCAGCCAAGGGATTCCGGGACTAGCTAGCGAGCAGTACTTC.

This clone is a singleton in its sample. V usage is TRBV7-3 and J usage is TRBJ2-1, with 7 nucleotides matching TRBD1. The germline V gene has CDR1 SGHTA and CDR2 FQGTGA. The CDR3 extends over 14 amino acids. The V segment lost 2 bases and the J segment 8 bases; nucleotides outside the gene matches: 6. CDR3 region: CASSLRDRVDEQFF. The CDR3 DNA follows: TGTGCCAGCAGCTTACGCGACAGGGTCGATGAGCAGTTCTTC.

CDR3 loop: CAISPRDSQETQYF. The CDR3 nucleotides are TGTGCCATCAGCCCCAGGGACAGTCAAGAGACCCAGTACTTC. V and J are TRBV10-3 and TRBJ2-5; 7 bases map to TRBD1. V lost 6 bases to trimming and J lost 2 bases; unmatched junction nucleotides: 6. The CDR3 is made up of 14 amino acids. Germline V gene sequence: CDR1 ENHRY, CDR2 SYGVKD.

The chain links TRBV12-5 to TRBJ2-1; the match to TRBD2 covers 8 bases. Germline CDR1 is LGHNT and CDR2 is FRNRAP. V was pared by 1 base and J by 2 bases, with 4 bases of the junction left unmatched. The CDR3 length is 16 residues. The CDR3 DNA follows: TGTGCTAGTGGTTTGGGCGGGGGGCAAACCTACAATGAGCAGTTCTTC. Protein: CASGLGGGQTYNEQFF.

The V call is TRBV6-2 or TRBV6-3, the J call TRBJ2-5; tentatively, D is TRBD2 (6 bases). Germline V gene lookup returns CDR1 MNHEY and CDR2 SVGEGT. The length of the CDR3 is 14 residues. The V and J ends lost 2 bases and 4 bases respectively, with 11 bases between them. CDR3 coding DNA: TGTGCCAGCAGTTACGAGGGGACTGGAGAGACCCAGTACTTC. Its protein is CASSYEGTGETQYF.

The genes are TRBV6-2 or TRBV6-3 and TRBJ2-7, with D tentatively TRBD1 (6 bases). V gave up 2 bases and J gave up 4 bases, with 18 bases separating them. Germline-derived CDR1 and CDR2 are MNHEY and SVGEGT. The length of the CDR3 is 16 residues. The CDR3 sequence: CASSYNSRGPLYEQYF. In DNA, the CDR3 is TGTGCCAGCAGTTACAATTCCAGGGGACCTTTGTACGAGCAGTACTTC.

The CDR3 here is CASSQLAGRDEQFF. The CDR3, as DNA: TGTGCCAGCAGTCAACTAGCGGGGCGGGATGAGCAGTTCTTC. The chain links TRBV6-5 to TRBJ2-1; TRBD2 agrees at 10 bases. The germline V gene has CDR1 MNHEY and CDR2 SVGAGI. With 5 bases clipped from V and 8 bases from J, the junction kept 6 bases outside the gene matches. The CDR3 length is 14 residues.